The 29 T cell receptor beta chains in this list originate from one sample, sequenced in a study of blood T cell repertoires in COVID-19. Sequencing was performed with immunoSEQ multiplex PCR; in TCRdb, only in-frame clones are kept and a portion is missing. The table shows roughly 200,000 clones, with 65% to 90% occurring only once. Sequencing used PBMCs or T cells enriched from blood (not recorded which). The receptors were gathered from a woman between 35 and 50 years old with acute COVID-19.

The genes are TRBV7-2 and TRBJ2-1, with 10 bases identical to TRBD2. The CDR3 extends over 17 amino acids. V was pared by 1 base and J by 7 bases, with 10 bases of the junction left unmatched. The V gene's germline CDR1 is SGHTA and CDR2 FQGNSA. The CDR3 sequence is CASSLGALSGRGNEQFF. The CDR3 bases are TGTGCCAGCAGCTTAGGGGCCCTCAGCGGGAGGGGTAATGAGCAGTTCTTC.

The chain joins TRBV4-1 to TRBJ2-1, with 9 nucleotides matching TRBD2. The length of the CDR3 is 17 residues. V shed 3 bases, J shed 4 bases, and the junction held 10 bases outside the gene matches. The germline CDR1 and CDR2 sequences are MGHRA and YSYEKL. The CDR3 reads CASSQSLSGSYYNEQFF. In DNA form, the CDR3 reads TGCGCCAGCAGCCAGTCCCTTAGCGGGAGCTATTACAATGAGCAGTTCTTC.

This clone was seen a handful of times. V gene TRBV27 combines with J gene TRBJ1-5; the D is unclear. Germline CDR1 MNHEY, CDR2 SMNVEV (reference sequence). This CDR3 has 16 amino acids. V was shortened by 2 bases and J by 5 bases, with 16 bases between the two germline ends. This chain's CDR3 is CASSLSRSAGYQPQHF. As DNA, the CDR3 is TGTGCCAGCAGTTTAAGTCGTTCGGCCGGGTATCAGCCCCAGCATTTT.

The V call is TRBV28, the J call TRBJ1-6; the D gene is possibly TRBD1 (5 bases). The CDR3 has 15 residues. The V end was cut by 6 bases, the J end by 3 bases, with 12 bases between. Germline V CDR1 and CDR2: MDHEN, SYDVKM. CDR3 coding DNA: TGTGCCAGCAGCCACCGACAGAGCTATAATTCACCCCTCCACTTT. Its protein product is CASSHRQSYNSPLHF.

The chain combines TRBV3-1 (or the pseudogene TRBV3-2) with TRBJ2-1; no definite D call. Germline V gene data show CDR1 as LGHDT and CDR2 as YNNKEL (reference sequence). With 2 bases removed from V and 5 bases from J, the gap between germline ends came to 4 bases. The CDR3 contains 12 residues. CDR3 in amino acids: CASSQRDNEQFF. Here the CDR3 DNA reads TGTGCCAGCAGCCAACGGGACAATGAGCAGTTCTTC.

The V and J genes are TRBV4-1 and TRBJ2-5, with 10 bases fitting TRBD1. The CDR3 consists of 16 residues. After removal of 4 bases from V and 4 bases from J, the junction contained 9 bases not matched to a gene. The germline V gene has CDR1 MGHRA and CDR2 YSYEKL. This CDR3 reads CASSPRPGQGRETQYF. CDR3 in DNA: TGCGCCAGCAGCCCCAGACCGGGACAGGGGCGAGAGACCCAGTACTTC.

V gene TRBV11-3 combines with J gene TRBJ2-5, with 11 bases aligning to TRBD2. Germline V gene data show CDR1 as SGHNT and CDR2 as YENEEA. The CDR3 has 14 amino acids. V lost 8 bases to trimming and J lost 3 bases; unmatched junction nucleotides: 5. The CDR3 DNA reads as TGTGCCAGCGGCGGGACTAGCGGAGAAGAGACCCAGTACTTC. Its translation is CASGGTSGEETQYF.

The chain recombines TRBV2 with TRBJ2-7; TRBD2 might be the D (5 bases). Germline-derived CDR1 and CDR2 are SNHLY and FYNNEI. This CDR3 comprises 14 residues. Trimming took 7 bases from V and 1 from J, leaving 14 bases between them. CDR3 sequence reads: CASTISGVSYEQYF. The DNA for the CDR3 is TGTGCCAGCACCATATCCGGGGTGTCCTACGAGCAGTACTTC.

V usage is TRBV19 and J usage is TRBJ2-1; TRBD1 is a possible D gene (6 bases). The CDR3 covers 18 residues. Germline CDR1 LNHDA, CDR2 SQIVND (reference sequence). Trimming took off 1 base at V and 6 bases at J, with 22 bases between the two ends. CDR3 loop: CASSIATGREVACNEQFF. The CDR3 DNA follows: TGTGCCAGTAGTATAGCGACAGGCAGAGAGGTAGCGTGCAATGAGCAGTTCTTC.

DNA of the CDR3: TGCGCCAGCAGCTTGGGCCATCCAGGGGGCGGTTCACCCCTCCACTTT. Translating gives CASSLGHPGGGSPLHF. The J gene is TRBJ1-6, the V gene TRBV5-1; 8 positions match TRBD1. Per the germline V gene, CDR1 is SGHRS and CDR2 is YFSETQ. The CDR3 is 16 amino acids. J lost 9 bases, V lost 0 bases, and 8 bases had no gene match.

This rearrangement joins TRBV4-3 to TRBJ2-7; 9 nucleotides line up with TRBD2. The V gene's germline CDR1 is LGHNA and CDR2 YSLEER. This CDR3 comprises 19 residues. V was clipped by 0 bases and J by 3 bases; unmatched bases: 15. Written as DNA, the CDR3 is TGCGCCAGCAGCCAAGATCAGGTAATCCGGACTAGCGTTCTCTACGAGCAGTACTTC. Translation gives CASSQDQVIRTSVLYEQYF.

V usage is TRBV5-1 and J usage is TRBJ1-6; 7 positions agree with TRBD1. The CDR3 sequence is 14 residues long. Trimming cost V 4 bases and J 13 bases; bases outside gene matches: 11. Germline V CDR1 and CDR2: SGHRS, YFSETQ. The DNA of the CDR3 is TGCGCCAGCAGCCCCGGGACAGAACAATACCCCCTCCACTTT. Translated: CASSPGTEQYPLHF.

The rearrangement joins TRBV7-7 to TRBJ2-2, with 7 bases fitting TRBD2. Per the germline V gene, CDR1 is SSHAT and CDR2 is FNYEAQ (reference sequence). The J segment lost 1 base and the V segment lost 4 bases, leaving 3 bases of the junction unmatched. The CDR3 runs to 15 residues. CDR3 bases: TGTGCCAGCAGCTCTAGCGGAAGGAACACCGGGGAGCTGTTTTTT. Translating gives CASSSSGRNTGELFF.

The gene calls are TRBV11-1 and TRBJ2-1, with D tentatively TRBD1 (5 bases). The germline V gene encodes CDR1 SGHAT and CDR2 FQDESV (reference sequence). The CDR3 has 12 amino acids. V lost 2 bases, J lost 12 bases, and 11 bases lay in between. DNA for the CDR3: TGTGCCAGCAGCTTAACAGGCCTTAGGCAGTTCTTC. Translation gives CASSLTGLRQFF.

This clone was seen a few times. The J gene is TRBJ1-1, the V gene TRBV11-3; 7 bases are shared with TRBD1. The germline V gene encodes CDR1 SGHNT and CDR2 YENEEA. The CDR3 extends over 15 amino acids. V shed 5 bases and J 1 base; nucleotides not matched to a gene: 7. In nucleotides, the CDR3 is TGTGCCAGCAGCCCGTACAGGGGACAGAACACTGAAGCTTTCTTT. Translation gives CASSPYRGQNTEAFF.

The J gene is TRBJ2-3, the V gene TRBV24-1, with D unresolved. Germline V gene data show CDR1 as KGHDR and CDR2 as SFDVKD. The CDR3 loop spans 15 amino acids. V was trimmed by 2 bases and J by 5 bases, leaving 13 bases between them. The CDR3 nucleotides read TGTGCCACCAGTGATTCTGGAGTAGTTGGAGATACGCAGTATTTT. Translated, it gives CATSDSGVVGDTQYF.

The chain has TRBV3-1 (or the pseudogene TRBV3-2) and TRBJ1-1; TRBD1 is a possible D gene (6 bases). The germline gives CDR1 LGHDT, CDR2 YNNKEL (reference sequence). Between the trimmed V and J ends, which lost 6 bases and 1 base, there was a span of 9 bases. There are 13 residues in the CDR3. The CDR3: CASRRTENTEAFF. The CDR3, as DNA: TGTGCCAGCAGAAGGACAGAGAACACTGAAGCTTTCTTT.

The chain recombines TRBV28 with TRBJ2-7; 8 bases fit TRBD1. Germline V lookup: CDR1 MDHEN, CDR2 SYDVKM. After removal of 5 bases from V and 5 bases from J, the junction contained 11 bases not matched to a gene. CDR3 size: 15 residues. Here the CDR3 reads CASSPLDRVRDEQYF. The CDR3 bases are TGTGCCAGCAGTCCCCTGGACAGGGTTCGGGACGAGCAGTACTTC.

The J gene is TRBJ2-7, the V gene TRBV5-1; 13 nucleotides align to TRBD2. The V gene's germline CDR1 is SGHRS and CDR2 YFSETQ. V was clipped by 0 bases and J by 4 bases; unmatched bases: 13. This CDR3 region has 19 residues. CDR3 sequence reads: CASSLENPGLAGVGYEQYF. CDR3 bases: TGCGCCAGCAGCTTGGAGAACCCAGGACTAGCGGGAGTGGGGTACGAGCAGTACTTC.

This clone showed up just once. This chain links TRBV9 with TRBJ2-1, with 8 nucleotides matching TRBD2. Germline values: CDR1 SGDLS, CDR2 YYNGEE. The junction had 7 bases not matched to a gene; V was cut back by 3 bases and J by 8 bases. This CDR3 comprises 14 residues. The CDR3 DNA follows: TGTGCCAGCAGCGGAAGCGGGAGTCTCTATGAGCAGTTCTTC. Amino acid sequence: CASSGSGSLYEQFF. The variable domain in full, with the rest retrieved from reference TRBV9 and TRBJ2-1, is DSGVTQTPKHLITATGQRVTLRCSPRSGDLSVYWYQQSLDQGLQFLIQYYNGEERAKGNILERFSAQQFPDLHSELNLSSLELGDSALYFCASSGSGSLYEQFFGPGTRLTVL.

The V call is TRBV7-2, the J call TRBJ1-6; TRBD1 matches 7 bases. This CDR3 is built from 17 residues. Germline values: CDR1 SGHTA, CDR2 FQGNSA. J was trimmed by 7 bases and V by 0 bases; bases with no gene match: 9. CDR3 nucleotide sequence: TGTGCCAGCAGCTTAGCTGGGACAGCAACTTCGAATTCACCCCTCCACTTT. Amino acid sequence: CASSLAGTATSNSPLHF.

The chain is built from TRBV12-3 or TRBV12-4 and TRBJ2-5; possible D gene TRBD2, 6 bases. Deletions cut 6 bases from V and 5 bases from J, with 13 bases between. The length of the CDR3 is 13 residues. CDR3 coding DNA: TGTGCCAGCAGGAGACGGAGCGGGGAGACCCAGTACTTC. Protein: CASRRRSGETQYF.

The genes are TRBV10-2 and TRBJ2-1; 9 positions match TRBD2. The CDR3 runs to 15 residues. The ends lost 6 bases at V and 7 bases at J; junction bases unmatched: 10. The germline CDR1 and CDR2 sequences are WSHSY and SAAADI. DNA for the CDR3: TGCGCCAGCAGCTTAGCGGGAGTAGGTGGAAATGAGCAGTTCTTC. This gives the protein CASSLAGVGGNEQFF.

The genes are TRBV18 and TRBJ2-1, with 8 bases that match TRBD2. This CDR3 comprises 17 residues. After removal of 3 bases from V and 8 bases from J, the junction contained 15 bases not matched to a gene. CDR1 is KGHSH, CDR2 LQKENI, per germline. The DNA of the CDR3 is TGTGCCAGCTCACCTTCCCCCTTCGGACTAGCCGGGTATGAGCAGTTCTTC. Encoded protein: CASSPSPFGLAGYEQFF.

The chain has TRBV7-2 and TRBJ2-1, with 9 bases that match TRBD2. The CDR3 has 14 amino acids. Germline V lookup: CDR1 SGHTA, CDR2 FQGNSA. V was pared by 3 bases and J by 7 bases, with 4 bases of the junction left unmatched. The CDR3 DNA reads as TGTGCCAGCAGCTTGCGGGAGGGCCGAAATGAGCAGTTCTTC. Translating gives CASSLREGRNEQFF.

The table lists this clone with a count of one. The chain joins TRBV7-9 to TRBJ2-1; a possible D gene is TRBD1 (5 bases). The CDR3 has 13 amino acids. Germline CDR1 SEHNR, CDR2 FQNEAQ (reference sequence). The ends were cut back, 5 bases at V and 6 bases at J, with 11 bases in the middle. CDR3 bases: TGTGCCAGCAGCCACGGACAAATCAATGAGCAGTTCTTC. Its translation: CASSHGQINEQFF.

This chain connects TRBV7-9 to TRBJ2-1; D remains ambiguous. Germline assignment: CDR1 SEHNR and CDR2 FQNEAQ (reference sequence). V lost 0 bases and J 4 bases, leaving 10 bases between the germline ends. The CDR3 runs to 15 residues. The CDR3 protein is CASSLADTAYNEQFF. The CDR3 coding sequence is TGTGCCAGCAGCTTAGCAGACACGGCATACAATGAGCAGTTCTTC.

The CDR3 bases are TGCGCCAGCAGCTTCTCAGCGGGACGGTACAATGAGCAGTTCTTC. It translates to CASSFSAGRYNEQFF. The genes are TRBV5-1 and TRBJ2-1, with 7 positions matching TRBD2. This CDR3 is 15 amino acids long. The germline gives CDR1 SGHRS, CDR2 YFSETQ. V lost 2 bases, J lost 4 bases, and 6 bases stayed unmatched.

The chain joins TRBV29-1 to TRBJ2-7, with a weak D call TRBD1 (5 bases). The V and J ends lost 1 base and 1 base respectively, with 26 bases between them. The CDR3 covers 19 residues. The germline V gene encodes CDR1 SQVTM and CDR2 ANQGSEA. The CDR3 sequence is CSVEGGRGRAASYSYEQYF. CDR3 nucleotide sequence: TGCAGCGTTGAAGGTGGAAGGGGCAGGGCGGCATCGTATTCCTACGAGCAGTACTTC.